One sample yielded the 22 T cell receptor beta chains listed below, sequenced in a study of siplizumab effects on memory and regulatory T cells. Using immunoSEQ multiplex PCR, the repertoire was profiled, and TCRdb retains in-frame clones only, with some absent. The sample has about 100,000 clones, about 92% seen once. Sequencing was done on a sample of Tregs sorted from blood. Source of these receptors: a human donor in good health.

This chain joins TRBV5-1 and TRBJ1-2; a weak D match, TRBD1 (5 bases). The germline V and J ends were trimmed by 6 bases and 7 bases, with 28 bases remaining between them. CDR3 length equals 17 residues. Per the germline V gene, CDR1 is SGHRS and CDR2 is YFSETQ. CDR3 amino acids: CASTPPRGWIGFFGYTF. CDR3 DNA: TGCGCCAGCACCCCCCCCCGGGGCTGGATAGGGTTCTTTGGCTACACCTTC.

CDR3 region: CASSLEAGNQPQHF. For the CDR3, the DNA is TGTGCCAGCAGTTTAGAGGCTGGCAATCAGCCCCAGCATTTT. The chain uses TRBV27 and TRBJ1-5; D not resolved. The CDR3 loop spans 14 amino acids. Trimming removed 2 bases from V and 2 bases from J, with 7 bases in between. Per germline, CDR1 MNHEY and CDR2 SMNVEV (reference sequence).

CDR3 residues: CASSQEGSHGNTIYF. For the CDR3, the DNA is TGTGCCAGCAGCCAAGAAGGGTCCCATGGAAACACCATATATTTT. This chain uses TRBV4-2 with TRBJ1-3; no reliable D call. The CDR3 runs 15 residues. Trimming pared 0 bases from V and 3 bases from J, leaving 9 bases between. CDR1 is LGHNA and CDR2 is YNFKEQ in the germline V gene.

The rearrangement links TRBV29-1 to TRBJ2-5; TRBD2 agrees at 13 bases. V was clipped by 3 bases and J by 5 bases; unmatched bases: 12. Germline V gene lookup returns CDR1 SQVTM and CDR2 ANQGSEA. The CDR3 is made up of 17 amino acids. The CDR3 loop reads CSVDRVLAGGVRETQYF. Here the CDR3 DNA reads TGCAGCGTTGATCGGGTACTAGCGGGAGGGGTAAGGGAGACCCAGTACTTC. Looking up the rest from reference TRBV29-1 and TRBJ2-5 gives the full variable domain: SAVISQKPSRDICQRGTSLTIQCQVDSQVTMMFWYRQQPGQSLTLIATANQGSEATYESGFVIDKFPISRPNLTFSTLTVSNMSPEDSSIYLCSVDRVLAGGVRETQYFGPGTRLLVL.

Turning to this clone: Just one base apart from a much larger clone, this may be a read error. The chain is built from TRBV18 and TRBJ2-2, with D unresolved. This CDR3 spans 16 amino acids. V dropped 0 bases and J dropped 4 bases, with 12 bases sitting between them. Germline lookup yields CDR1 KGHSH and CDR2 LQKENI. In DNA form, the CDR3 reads TGTGCCAGCTCACCACCTTCCGTCCGGAGCACCGGGGAGCTGTTTTTT. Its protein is CASSPPSVRSTGELFF.

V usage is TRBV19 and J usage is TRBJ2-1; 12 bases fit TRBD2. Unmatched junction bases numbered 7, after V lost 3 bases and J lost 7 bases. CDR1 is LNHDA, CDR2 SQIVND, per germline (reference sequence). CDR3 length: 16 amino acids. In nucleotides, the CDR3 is TGTGCCAGTAGTATCCCTAGCGGGAGGGTGAGGAATGAGCAGTTCTTC. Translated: CASSIPSGRVRNEQFF.

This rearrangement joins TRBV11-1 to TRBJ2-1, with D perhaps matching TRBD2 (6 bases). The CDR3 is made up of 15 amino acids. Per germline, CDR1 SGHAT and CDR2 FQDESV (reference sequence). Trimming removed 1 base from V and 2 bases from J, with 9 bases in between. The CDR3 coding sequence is TGTGCCAGCAGCTTAGATAGCGGAACCTACAATGAGCAGTTCTTC. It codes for CASSLDSGTYNEQFF. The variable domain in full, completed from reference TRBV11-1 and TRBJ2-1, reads EAEVAQSPRYKITEKSQAVAFWCDPISGHATLYWYRQILGQGPELLVQFQDESVVDDSQLPKDRFSAERLKGVDSTLKIQPAELGDSAMYLCASSLDSGTYNEQFFGPGTRLTVL.

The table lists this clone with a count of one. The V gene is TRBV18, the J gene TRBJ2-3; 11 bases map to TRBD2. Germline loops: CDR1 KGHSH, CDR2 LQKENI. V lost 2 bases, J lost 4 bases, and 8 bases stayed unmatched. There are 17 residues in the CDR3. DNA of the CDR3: TGTGCCAGCTCACCATTGACTAGCGGGATTGTGGCAGATACGCAGTATTTT. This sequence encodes CASSPLTSGIVADTQYF.

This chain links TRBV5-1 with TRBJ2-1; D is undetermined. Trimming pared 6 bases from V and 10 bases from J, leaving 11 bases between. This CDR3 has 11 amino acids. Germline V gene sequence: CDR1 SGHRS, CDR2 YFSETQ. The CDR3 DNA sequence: TGCGCCAGCACCCGTAATTCGGAGCAGTTCTTC. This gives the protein CASTRNSEQFF.

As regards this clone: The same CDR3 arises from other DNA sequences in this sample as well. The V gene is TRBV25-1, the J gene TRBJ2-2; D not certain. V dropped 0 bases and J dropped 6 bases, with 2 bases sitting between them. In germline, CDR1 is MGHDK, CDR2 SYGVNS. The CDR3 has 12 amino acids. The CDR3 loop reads CASSEYPGELFF. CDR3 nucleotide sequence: TGTGCCAGCAGTGAATATCCCGGGGAGCTGTTTTTT.

The CDR3 coding sequence is TGTGCCAGCAGCGTAGAGGGAAGCGGGAGTGAGACCCAGTACTTC. Protein product: CASSVEGSGSETQYF. The chain combines TRBV9 with TRBJ2-5; 8 bases are a match to TRBD2. The junction had 6 bases not matched to a gene; V was cut back by 0 bases and J by 5 bases. CDR3 size: 15 residues. Germline lookup yields CDR1 SGDLS and CDR2 YYNGEE. The full variable domain, its missing parts supplied by reference TRBV9 and TRBJ2-5, is DSGVTQTPKHLITATGQRVTLRCSPRSGDLSVYWYQQSLDQGLQFLIQYYNGEERAKGNILERFSAQQFPDLHSELNLSSLELGDSALYFCASSVEGSGSETQYFGPGTRLLVL.

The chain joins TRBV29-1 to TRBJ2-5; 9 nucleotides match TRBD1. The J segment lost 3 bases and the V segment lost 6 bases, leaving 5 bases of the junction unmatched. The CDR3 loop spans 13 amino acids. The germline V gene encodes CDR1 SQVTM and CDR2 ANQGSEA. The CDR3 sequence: CSVRQGGEETQYF. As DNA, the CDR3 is TGCAGCGTGAGACAGGGGGGAGAAGAGACCCAGTACTTC.

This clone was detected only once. CDR3 amino acids: CASRRAETDTQYF. For the CDR3, the DNA is TGTGCCAGCAGGAGGGCTGAAACAGATACGCAGTATTTT. The chain uses TRBV28 and TRBJ2-3; D is perhaps TRBD2 (5 bases). V lost 6 bases, J lost 3 bases, and 10 bases lay in between. CDR1 is MDHEN, CDR2 SYDVKM, per germline. The CDR3 length is 13 residues.

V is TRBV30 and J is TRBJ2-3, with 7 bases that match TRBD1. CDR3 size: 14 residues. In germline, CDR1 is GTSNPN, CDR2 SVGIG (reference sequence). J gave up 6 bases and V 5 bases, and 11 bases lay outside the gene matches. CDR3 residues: CAWRGRGTYDTQYF. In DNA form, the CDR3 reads TGTGCCTGGCGAGGCAGGGGGACGTATGATACGCAGTATTTT.

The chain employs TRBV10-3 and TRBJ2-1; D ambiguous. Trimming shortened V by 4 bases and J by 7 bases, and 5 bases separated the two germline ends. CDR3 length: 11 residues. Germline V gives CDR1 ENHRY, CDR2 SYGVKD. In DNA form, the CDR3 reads TGTGCCATCAGTGTGGGTAATGAGCAGTTCTTC. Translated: CAISVGNEQFF.

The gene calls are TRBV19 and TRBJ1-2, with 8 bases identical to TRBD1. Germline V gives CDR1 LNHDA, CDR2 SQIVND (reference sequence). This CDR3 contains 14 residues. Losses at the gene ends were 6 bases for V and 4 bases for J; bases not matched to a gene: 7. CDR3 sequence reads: CASSPDRATYGYTF. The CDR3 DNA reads TGTGCCAGTAGCCCGGACAGGGCGACCTATGGCTACACCTTC. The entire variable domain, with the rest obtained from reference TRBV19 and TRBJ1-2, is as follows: DGGITQSPKYLFRKEGQNVTLSCEQNLNHDAMYWYRQDPGQGLRLIYYSQIVNDFQKGDIAEGYSVSREKKESFPLTVTSAQKNPTAFYLCASSPDRATYGYTFGSGTRLTVV.

CDR3 residues: CASSLTGGYNSPLHF. In DNA, the CDR3 is TGTGCCAGCAGTTTAACAGGGGGCTATAATTCACCCCTCCACTTT. The chain combines TRBV28 with TRBJ1-6; 8 positions match TRBD1. V trimming: 2 bases; J trimming: 3 bases; junction bases outside the gene matches: 0. The CDR3 runs 15 residues. Germline CDR1 and CDR2: MDHEN and SYDVKM.

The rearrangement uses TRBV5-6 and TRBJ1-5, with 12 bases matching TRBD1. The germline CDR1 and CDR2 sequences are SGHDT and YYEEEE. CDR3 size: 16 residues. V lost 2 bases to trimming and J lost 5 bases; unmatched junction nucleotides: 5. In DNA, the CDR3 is TGTGCCAGCAGCTTAGGGACAGGGGGCTTGGATCAGCCCCAGCATTTT. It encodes CASSLGTGGLDQPQHF.

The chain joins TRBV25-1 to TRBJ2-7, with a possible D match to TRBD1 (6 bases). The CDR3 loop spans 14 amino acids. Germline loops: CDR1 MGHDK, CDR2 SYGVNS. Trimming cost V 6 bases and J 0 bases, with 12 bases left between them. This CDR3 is CASSARQASYEQYF. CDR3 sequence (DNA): TGTGCCAGCAGCGCAAGACAGGCCTCCTACGAGCAGTACTTC.

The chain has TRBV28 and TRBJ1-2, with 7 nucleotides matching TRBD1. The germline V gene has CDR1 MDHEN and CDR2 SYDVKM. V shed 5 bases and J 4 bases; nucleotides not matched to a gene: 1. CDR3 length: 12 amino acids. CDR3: CASSQGVYGYTF. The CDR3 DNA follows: TGTGCCAGCAGTCAGGGGGTCTATGGCTACACCTTC.

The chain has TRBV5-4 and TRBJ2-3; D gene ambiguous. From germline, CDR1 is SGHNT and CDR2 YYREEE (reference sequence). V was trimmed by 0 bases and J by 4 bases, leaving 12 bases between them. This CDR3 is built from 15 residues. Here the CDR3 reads CASSLGGLYADTQYF. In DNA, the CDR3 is TGTGCCAGCAGCTTGGGAGGTCTATATGCAGATACGCAGTATTTT.

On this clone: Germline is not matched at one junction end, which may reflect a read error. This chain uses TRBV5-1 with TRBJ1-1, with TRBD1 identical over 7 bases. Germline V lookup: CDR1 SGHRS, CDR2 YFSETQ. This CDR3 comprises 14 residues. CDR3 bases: TGCGCCAGCAGCTTGACGATTACAGGGGCTGAGGCTTTCTTT. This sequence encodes CASSLTITGAEAFF. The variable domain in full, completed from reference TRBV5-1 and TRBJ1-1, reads KAGVTQTPRYLIKTRGQQVTLSCSPISGHRSVSWYQQTPGQGLQFLFEYFSETQRNKGNFPGRFSGRQFSNSRSEMNVSTLELGDSALYLCASSLTITGAEAFFGQGTRLTVV.